The 21 T cell receptor beta chains below were found in one sample sequenced in a study of shared T cell receptors in the human thymus. Only in-frame clones appear in the TCRdb table, and some are missing; sequencing was by immunoSEQ multiplex PCR. The data contain about 710,000 clones, over 75% of them singletons. This sample was shared with a second study, whose subject was human thymus T cells.

Specimen: thymocytes. The receptors shown here come from a boy less than two years old with a congenital heart defect.

This clone was detected a few times. V is TRBV28 and J is TRBJ1-2; TRBD1 matches 10 bases. Germline lookup yields CDR1 MDHEN and CDR2 SYDVKM. J gave up 1 base and V 5 bases, and 13 bases lay outside the gene matches. The CDR3 loop spans 18 amino acids. This CDR3 is CASSPLPGQGMLNYGYTF. Here the CDR3 DNA reads TGTGCCAGCAGTCCCTTACCGGGACAGGGGATGCTTAACTATGGCTACACCTTC.

As regards this clone: The sample contains more than one DNA sequence encoding this CDR3. Written as DNA, the CDR3 is TGTGCCAGCAGTGAACGAGGGAGCTCCTATAATTCACCCCTCCACTTT. Translation gives CASSERGSSYNSPLHF. The gene calls are TRBV2 and TRBJ1-6; D is ambiguous. V was cut by 2 bases and J by 0 bases, with 8 bases left in between. In germline, CDR1 is SNHLY, CDR2 FYNNEI. This CDR3 region has 16 residues.

This chain connects TRBV28 to TRBJ1-5; D is unclear. Trimming stripped 0 bases from V and 3 bases from J, with 6 bases between. The CDR3 covers 14 residues. Germline CDR1 and CDR2: MDHEN and SYDVKM. CDR3 protein: CASSLCEDNQPQHF. Written as DNA, the CDR3 is TGTGCCAGCAGTTTATGCGAGGACAATCAGCCCCAGCATTTT.

The genes are TRBV2 and TRBJ1-2; D may be TRBD1 (6 bases). Trimming took off 4 bases at V and 8 bases at J, with 14 bases between the two ends. The germline V gene encodes CDR1 SNHLY and CDR2 FYNNEI. The length of the CDR3 is 13 residues. CDR3 nucleotide sequence: TGTGCCAGCAGTGGAACAGGGAGCTCCGGCTACACCTTC. It translates to CASSGTGSSGYTF.

This chain links TRBV28 with TRBJ1-2, with TRBD1 identical over 11 bases. Germline V gene data show CDR1 as MDHEN and CDR2 as SYDVKM. The CDR3 spans 17 residues. J was trimmed by 0 bases and V by 1 base; bases with no gene match: 4. CDR3 loop: CASSLSSGQGANYGYTF. The CDR3 nucleotides are TGTGCCAGCAGTTTATCGTCGGGACAGGGGGCTAACTATGGCTACACCTTC.

This sequence joins TRBV7-2 and TRBJ2-7, with 8 bases identical to TRBD1. V shed 4 bases and J 6 bases; nucleotides not matched to a gene: 2. Germline CDR1 is SGHTA and CDR2 is FQGNSA. CDR3 length: 12 amino acids. The CDR3 region is CASSSTGVEQYF. As DNA, the CDR3 is TGTGCCAGCAGCTCGACAGGGGTCGAGCAGTACTTC.

This chain links TRBV10-2 with TRBJ1-2; 7 nucleotides agree with TRBD1. V dropped 4 bases and J dropped 6; count of bases not matched to a gene: 2. The CDR3 contains 12 residues. Germline-derived CDR1 and CDR2 are WSHSY and SAAADI. The CDR3 region is CASSGQGNGYTF. CDR3 coding DNA: TGCGCCAGCAGTGGACAGGGAAATGGCTACACCTTC.

This chain uses TRBV6-1 with TRBJ2-7; no reliable D call. The germline V gene encodes CDR1 MNHNS and CDR2 SASEGT. The CDR3 contains 13 residues. Trimming cost V 4 bases and J 4 bases, with 11 bases left between them. The CDR3 DNA reads as TGTGCCAGCAGTGCCCCCCGTCCGTACGAGCAGTACTTC. This gives the protein CASSAPRPYEQYF.

The chain uses TRBV27 and TRBJ1-2, with 10 bases fitting TRBD1. The ends lost 4 bases at V and 7 bases at J; junction bases unmatched: 6. The CDR3 has 14 residues. CDR1 MNHEY and CDR2 SMNVEV come from the germline V gene (reference sequence). The CDR3 DNA sequence: TGTGCCAGCAGTTCGGGGGACAGGGGCGGTGGCTACACCTTC. It yields the protein CASSSGDRGGGYTF.

V usage is TRBV6-1 and J usage is TRBJ2-7, with no clear D. CDR1 MNHNS and CDR2 SASEGT come from the germline V gene. The V gene lost 5 bases and the J gene lost 4 bases, with 12 bases spanning the gap. The CDR3 is 13 residues long. DNA of the CDR3: TGTGCCAGCAGTACTGACACATTATACGAGCAGTACTTC. It codes for CASSTDTLYEQYF.

The rearrangement joins TRBV10-3 to TRBJ2-1, with a weak D call TRBD2 (5 bases). The CDR3 loop spans 12 amino acids. V lost 4 bases, J lost 13 bases, and 14 bases lay in between. The germline CDR1 and CDR2 sequences are ENHRY and SYGVKD. The CDR3 sequence: CAISVGEGSQFF. The CDR3 nucleotides are TGTGCCATCAGTGTGGGTGAGGGCTCCCAGTTCTTC.

This clone was recorded only once. J is TRBJ2-5 and V is TRBV7-2; no reliable D call. The CDR3 has 11 residues. Germline CDR1 reads SGHTA; CDR2 reads FQGNSA. V was cut by 6 bases and J by 5 bases, with 7 bases left in between. CDR3 residues: CASRIAETQYF. The DNA for the CDR3 is TGTGCCAGCAGAATAGCTGAGACCCAGTACTTC.

This clone was seen once. The CDR3 loop is CASLAGGWDEQFF. The DNA for the CDR3 is TGTGCCAGCCTAGCGGGGGGCTGGGATGAGCAGTTCTTC. The chain links TRBV5-6 to TRBJ2-1, with 11 bases that match TRBD2. J lost 8 bases, V lost 7 bases, and 5 bases had no gene match. The germline V gene has CDR1 SGHDT and CDR2 YYEEEE. CDR3 length equals 13 residues.

In its sample, this clone was seen once. The chain employs TRBV7-9 and TRBJ1-2, with unresolved D. Trimming took 4 bases from V and 14 from J, leaving 17 bases between them. The CDR3 is 12 residues long. CDR1 is SEHNR, CDR2 FQNEAQ, per germline (reference sequence). Written as DNA, the CDR3 is TGTGCCAGCAGCTCCCAGCGACCCGGTTTAACCTTC. The encoded protein is CASSSQRPGLTF.

The genes are TRBV28 and TRBJ1-5; D remains unclear. Germline lookup yields CDR1 MDHEN and CDR2 SYDVKM. CDR3 length equals 16 residues. V dropped 2 bases and J dropped 0 bases, with 11 bases sitting between them. CDR3 coding DNA: TGTGCCAGCAGTTTACAGGTGGTGGTTAGCAATCAGCCCCAGCATTTT. Amino acids: CASSLQVVVSNQPQHF.

This clone was detected a few times. The rearrangement joins TRBV28 to TRBJ2-4; TRBD1 agrees at 9 bases. The germline V gene encodes CDR1 MDHEN and CDR2 SYDVKM. Trimming at V came to 2 bases and at J to 0 bases, leaving 5 bases not matched to a gene. The CDR3 is made up of 17 amino acids. The CDR3 spells CASSLGDRAVAKNIQYF. Here the CDR3 DNA reads TGTGCCAGCAGTTTAGGGGACAGGGCAGTAGCCAAAAACATTCAGTACTTC.

V and J are TRBV11-3 and TRBJ2-2; no reliable D call. Trimming removed 0 bases at V and 4 bases at J, with 15 bases between. Germline loops: CDR1 SGHNT, CDR2 YENEEA. The CDR3 is 17 residues long. CDR3 sequence: CASSLDMSRGSTGELFF. CDR3 in DNA: TGTGCCAGCAGCTTAGATATGTCACGAGGAAGCACCGGGGAGCTGTTTTTT. Looking up the rest from reference TRBV11-3 and TRBJ2-2 gives the full variable domain: EAGVVQSPRYKIIEKKQPVAFWCNPISGHNTLYWYLQNLGQGPELLIRYENEEAVDDSQLPKDRFSAERLKGVDSTLKIQPAELGDSAVYLCASSLDMSRGSTGELFFGEGSRLTVL.

This clone was recorded once. This chain links TRBV2 with TRBJ1-6; a weak D match, TRBD1 (5 bases). V lost 2 bases to trimming and J lost 2 bases, with 10 bases between them. The CDR3 is 16 amino acids. Germline CDR1 reads SNHLY; CDR2 reads FYNNEI. CDR3 sequence reads: CASSEYPGPYNSPLHF. CDR3 DNA sequence: TGTGCCAGCAGTGAATACCCAGGGCCCTATAATTCACCCCTCCACTTT.

The gene calls are TRBV27 and TRBJ2-1; a possible D gene is TRBD2 (8 bases). CDR1 is MNHEY, CDR2 SMNVEV, per germline (reference sequence). The CDR3 has 13 amino acids. V was pared by 11 bases and J by 9 bases, with 20 bases between. DNA of the CDR3: TGTGCCTCGAGGGGGCGGGGGGTGGTTGAGCAGTTCTTC. As protein: CASRGRGVVEQFF.

V gene TRBV25-1 combines with J gene TRBJ1-4, with D tentatively TRBD1 (6 bases). CDR3 length: 16 amino acids. Germline lookup yields CDR1 MGHDK and CDR2 SYGVNS. The germline V and J ends were trimmed by 5 bases and 10 bases, with 23 bases remaining between them. This chain's CDR3 is CASSRTQGKSASKLFF. The CDR3 DNA follows: TGTGCCAGCAGTAGAACCCAGGGGAAGTCGGCCTCAAAACTGTTTTTT.

The J gene is TRBJ2-2, the V gene TRBV7-2; D ambiguous. The V end was cut by 2 bases, the J end by 4 bases, with 8 bases between. This CDR3 is built from 14 residues. Looked up from germline, CDR1 is SGHTA and CDR2 is FQGNSA. The CDR3: CASSLSGFTGELFF. The CDR3 DNA follows: TGTGCCAGCAGCTTATCAGGATTCACCGGGGAGCTGTTTTTT.